This TCR beta chain was recorded in a study of CD8 T cells in Susac syndrome. Stable or active relapsing-remitting multiple sclerosis, untreated and meeting revised McDonald criteria, defined the controls. Random hexamers served to reverse transcribe about 0.45 to 1 ug RNA. In TCRdb, the immunoSEQ multiplex PCR reads were re-called with MiXCR into one record per CDR3 protein. The sample lists about 130,000 distinct CDR3 sequences; approximately 94% were seen once. This receptor was identified in a human donor with multiple sclerosis. Specimen: CD4+ T cells from PBMCs.

CDR3 sequence: CASKLTGGETQYF. The CDR3 bases are TGTGCCAGCAAATTGACAGGGGGAGAGACCCAGTACTTC. This sequence joins TRBV25-1 and TRBJ2-5, with 9 bases fitting TRBD1. Germline trimming cut 7 bases from V and 4 bases from J; bases unmatched to any gene: 4. Germline values: CDR1 MGHDK, CDR2 SYGVNS. CDR3 length equals 13 residues.